These 6 T cell receptor beta chains came from one sample sequenced in a study of blood T cell repertoires in COVID-19. Profiled with immunoSEQ multiplex PCR; TCRdb holds only in-frame clones, not every one. The table records 200,000 to 250,000 clones, around 86% of them present only once. Sample: peripheral blood. The receptors come from a man between 50 and 59 years old with COVID-19, enrolled during active disease.

This clone was counted only a few times. V and J are TRBV5-5 and TRBJ1-6; TRBD1 might be the D (5 bases). The V and J ends lost 5 bases and 0 bases respectively, with 15 bases between them. Germline V lookup: CDR1 SGHKS, CDR2 YYEKEE (reference sequence). The CDR3 is made up of 17 amino acids. The CDR3 reads CASSWVRQSSYNSPLHF. The CDR3 region has the DNA TGTGCCAGCAGTTGGGTGCGACAGAGCTCCTATAATTCACCCCTCCACTTT.

This clone showed up just a few times. CDR3 in amino acids: CASSEVQQANSPLHF. CDR3 sequence (DNA): TGTGCCAGCAGTGAAGTCCAACAGGCCAATTCACCCCTCCACTTT. The V gene is TRBV6-1, the J gene TRBJ1-6, with a possible D match to TRBD1 (5 bases). Germline CDR1 is MNHNS and CDR2 is SASEGT. Trimming took 1 base from V and 7 from J, leaving 11 bases between them. The length of the CDR3 is 15 residues.

The V and J genes are TRBV5-1 and TRBJ2-3; D not resolved. CDR1 is SGHRS and CDR2 is YFSETQ in the germline V gene. The CDR3 is 16 amino acids. Trimming shortened V by 4 bases and J by 1 base, and 16 bases separated the two germline ends. CDR3 coding DNA: TGCGCCAGCAGCCCTCGGTTTGCGTCGGGCACAGATACGCAGTATTTT. Encoded protein: CASSPRFASGTDTQYF.

The chain has TRBV5-5 and TRBJ2-5; D is perhaps TRBD2 (5 bases). The germline V gene has CDR1 SGHKS and CDR2 YYEKEE (reference sequence). V was cut by 1 base and J by 5 bases, with 9 bases left in between. The CDR3 has 13 residues. The CDR3 coding sequence is TGTGCCAGCAGCTTGACGGGAATGGAGACCCAGTACTTC. Protein: CASSLTGMETQYF.

This chain uses TRBV19 with TRBJ2-7, with TRBD2 matching over 7 bases. J gave up 2 bases and V 6 bases, and 7 bases lay outside the gene matches. The CDR3 is 14 residues long. Germline values: CDR1 LNHDA, CDR2 SQIVND (reference sequence). The CDR3 loop reads CASRGGAGTYEQYF. CDR3 nucleotides: TGTGCCAGTAGGGGTGGAGCGGGGACCTACGAGCAGTACTTC.

The chain joins TRBV29-1 to TRBJ2-7; 7 bases line up with TRBD2. CDR3 length equals 14 residues. Germline V gene data show CDR1 as SQVTM and CDR2 as ANQGSEA. J was trimmed by 3 bases and V by 4 bases; bases with no gene match: 9. CDR3 nucleotide sequence: TGCAGCGTTGTTCAAGGGACTACCTACTACGAGCAGTACTTC. This encodes CSVVQGTTYYEQYF.